This T cell receptor beta chain was identified during a study of prognosis after radiotherapy for stage I lung cancer. This CDR3 is 15 amino acids long. Germline V lookup: CDR1 SNHLY, CDR2 FYNNEI. The junction had 12 bases not matched to a gene; V was cut back by 9 bases and J by 7 bases. This clonotype showed up many times. With two-round multiplex PCR, TCR beta CDR3 sequences were amplified from genomic DNA. First-round PCR, the initial amplification, used primers specific to each TRBV and TRBJ gene. A second round of PCR was carried out using universal primers. In TCRdb, the multiplex PCR reads were re-called with MiXCR into one record per CDR3 protein. The sample yields over 20,000 distinct CDR3 sequences, approximately 42% seen once.

The source of this sequence is a donor aged 50 or older with non-small cell lung cancer. The sequenced sample was PBMCs, obtained before or after stereotactic body radiation therapy (not recorded which). The chain joins TRBV2 to TRBJ1-6, with 7 nucleotides matching TRBD1. Here the CDR3 DNA reads TGTGCCAGAACCTTCCCAGGGGGAACCAATTCACCCCTCCACTTT. It encodes CARTFPGGTNSPLHF.